These T cell receptor beta chains were read from a single sample in a study of shared clonotypes between healthy human individuals. Some clones are missing from TCRdb's copy, which holds only in-frame ones; the method was immunoSEQ multiplex PCR. The repertoire consists of about 1 million clones, with approximately 68% occurring once and the leading ten covering 1.5%. The sample was memory CD4+ T cells sorted from blood. These receptors originate from a man between 18 and 29 years old in good health. Each CDR3 is given with its conserved first and last residue. D genes are given only for firm matches. For some rows the clone size is stated as once, few or many, or as a class when expanded; others skip it.

CDR3 DNA	CDR3 protein	D gene	V gene	J gene	clone size
TGTGCCAGCAGCTTACCAGGGGGGAGAGGCTACACCTTC	CASSLPGGRGYTF	TRBD1	TRBV5-4	TRBJ1-2	.
TGTGCCAGCGCCCGGGGTAGGGTAGGTTCGTACGAGCAGTACTTC	CASARGRVGSYEQYF	.	TRBV27	TRBJ2-7	.
TGTGCCAGTAAAGAGGCATTCTTCCCCTACGAGCAGTACTTC	CASKEAFFPYEQYF	.	TRBV19	TRBJ2-7	once
TGTGCCAGCAGTGTCACAGGGAAGAATGAGCAGTTCTTC	CASSVTGKNEQFF	.	TRBV28	TRBJ2-1	.
TGTGCCTGGAGTGTCGGGATAATACAAGAGACCCAGTACTTC	CAWSVGIIQETQYF	.	TRBV30	TRBJ2-5	.
TGTGCCTGGAGTGTAGGGTCCCCCAATCAGCCCCAGCATTTT	CAWSVGSPNQPQHF	.	TRBV30	TRBJ1-5	.
TGTGCCACCAGCAGAGGGGGCGTCAGGTCTGAAGCTTTCTTT	CATSRGGVRSEAFF	.	TRBV15	TRBJ1-1	.
TGTGCCAGCAGCCGGGATGGAGGCAATCAGCCCCAGCATTTT	CASSRDGGNQPQHF	.	TRBV7-9	TRBJ1-5	.
TGTGCCAGCAGAGGGACAGAGAGCAGCAATCAGCCCCAGCATTTT	CASRGTESSNQPQHF	TRBD1	TRBV6-6	TRBJ1-5	.
TGTGCCAGCAGTTTGGGCCGGGCAGGGCGGCAGCCCCAGCATTTT	CASSLGRAGRQPQHF	.	TRBV28	TRBJ1-5	.
TGTGCCTGGAGTGTACTAGCGGGATCCGGTGAGCAGTTCTTC	CAWSVLAGSGEQFF	TRBD2	TRBV30	TRBJ2-1	few
TGCGCCAGCAGTTACAGACTAGTAGGCGAGCAGTACTTC	CASSYRLVGEQYF	.	TRBV5-1	TRBJ2-7	.
TGTGCCAGCAGTTTGTTTAGACAGGGAACCAATGGCTACACCTTC	CASSLFRQGTNGYTF	TRBD1	TRBV28	TRBJ1-2	.
TGTGCCAGTAGTCAAGGTCGGGCTGGCGAGCAGTACTTC	CASSQGRAGEQYF	.	TRBV19	TRBJ2-7	once
TGTGCCAGCAGCTTAGGGTATGGAGGGGATACGCAGTATTTT	CASSLGYGGDTQYF	.	TRBV7-2	TRBJ2-3	few